The entry that follows covers one T cell receptor beta chain sequence. Its target is not known. The sample is drawn from a study of blood T cells in healthy people across ages. Study-wide background: The capture of about one barcoded beta molecule per two T cells was achieved by template switching. Notes on the study in general: Changes in expanded clonotypes were possibly confounded, as the CMV status of donors was unknown. When set beside aged donors, long-lived donors presented more naive CD4+ cells and higher diversity.

The authors ran a second PCR of roughly 6 to 11 cycles using a sample-barcoded 5' primer and a J-beta primer mix. Using its own MiXCR run on the 5' RACE reads, TCRdb lists one record per CDR3 protein. The sample records about 1,600,000 distinct CDR3 sequences, approximately 40% being singletons. The V gene lost 6 bases and the J gene lost 1 base, with 12 bases spanning the gap. Germline V lookup: CDR1 DFQATT, CDR2 SNEGSKA (reference sequence). The CDR3 contains 13 residues. Every sample yielded at least 6.5 million isolated PBMCs. Specimen: blood. The chain couples TRBV20-1 to TRBJ1-1, with a possible D match to TRBD1 (5 bases). The receptor was derived from a woman aged 18-35 years in good health. The CDR3 region is CSAAPGGNTEAFF. CDR3 sequence (DNA): TGCAGTGCCGCACCCGGGGGGAACACTGAAGCTTTCTTT.